The 9 T cell receptor beta chains below come from one sample, sequenced in a study of cytomegalovirus exposure and HLA in healthy donors. PCR amplification relied on 60 Vbeta primers (plus 13 Jbeta primers). Sequencing used immunoSEQ multiplex PCR; TCRdb keeps in-frame clones, though not all of them. The sample has around 120,000 clones; 55% to 75% are singletons. Material: PBMCs. Source of these receptors: a human donor in good health.

The chain uses TRBV5-1 and TRBJ1-2; 9 bases fit TRBD1. Germline V gives CDR1 SGHRS, CDR2 YFSETQ. With V trimmed by 0 bases and J by 7 bases, 4 bases remained unmatched. This CDR3 contains 14 residues. CDR3 protein: CASSLDRGPGGYTF. For the CDR3, the DNA is TGCGCCAGCAGCTTGGACAGGGGGCCGGGTGGCTACACCTTC.

The rearrangement uses TRBV4-3 and TRBJ2-7, with TRBD1 identical over 8 bases. Looked up from germline, CDR1 is LGHNA and CDR2 is YSLEER. This CDR3 region has 15 residues. V was clipped by 1 base and J by 4 bases; unmatched bases: 6. The CDR3 protein is CASSQGGQGAYEQYF. The CDR3 DNA reads as TGCGCCAGCAGCCAAGGGGGGCAGGGGGCTTACGAGCAGTACTTC.

The V and J genes are TRBV19 and TRBJ2-2; weak D call: TRBD1 (6 bases). Looked up from germline, CDR1 is LNHDA and CDR2 is SQIVND (reference sequence). The CDR3 has 15 amino acids. Deletions cut 4 bases from V and 4 bases from J, with 13 bases between. CDR3 DNA sequence: TGTGCCAGTAGTAAACAGGGAAGGGGCACCGGGGAGCTGTTTTTT. Translating gives CASSKQGRGTGELFF.

The V gene is TRBV9, the J gene TRBJ1-3; D is possibly TRBD1 (6 bases). Trimming removed 3 bases at V and 0 bases at J, with 10 bases between. This CDR3 contains 15 residues. Germline CDR1 SGDLS, CDR2 YYNGEE. CDR3: CASSGTGLSGNTIYF. The DNA of the CDR3 is TGTGCCAGCAGCGGAACAGGGCTCTCTGGAAACACCATATATTTT. The complete variable domain, with remaining parts taken from reference TRBV9 and TRBJ1-3, reads DSGVTQTPKHLITATGQRVTLRCSPRSGDLSVYWYQQSLDQGLQFLIQYYNGEERAKGNILERFSAQQFPDLHSELNLSSLELGDSALYFCASSGTGLSGNTIYFGEGSWLTVV.

In regard to this clone: An end of the junction does not agree with germline; a read error may underlie this. The chain uses TRBV7-9 and TRBJ2-2, with 7 bases that match TRBD1. This CDR3 spans 13 amino acids. The germline gives CDR1 SEHNR, CDR2 FQNEAQ (reference sequence). CDR3 DNA sequence: TGTTCCAGCAGCCAGGACAGGACCGGGGAGCTGTTTTTT. This gives the protein CSSSQDRTGELFF.

This rearrangement joins TRBV30 to TRBJ1-2, with D perhaps TRBD1 (5 bases). The germline gives CDR1 GTSNPN, CDR2 SVGIG (reference sequence). The CDR3 runs to 10 residues. V was clipped by 8 bases and J by 8 bases, with 12 bases between them. The CDR3 protein is CALGGWGYTF. As DNA, the CDR3 is TGTGCCCTCGGGGGGTGGGGCTACACCTTC.

CDR3 nucleotides: TGTGCCAGCAGTTCCCGACGACTAGCGGGGGGCACAGATACGCAGTATTTT. It yields the protein CASSSRRLAGGTDTQYF. The chain combines TRBV27 with TRBJ2-3; TRBD2 matches at 12 bases. Germline trimming cut 4 bases from V and 1 base from J; bases unmatched to any gene: 6. The CDR3 loop spans 17 amino acids. Germline V gene data show CDR1 as MNHEY and CDR2 as SMNVEV (reference sequence).

The gene calls are TRBV4-1 and TRBJ1-2; unclear D gene. The CDR3 covers 14 residues. Germline V gene lookup returns CDR1 MGHRA and CDR2 YSYEKL. V was shortened by 0 bases and J by 7 bases, with 12 bases between the two germline ends. For the CDR3, the DNA is TGCGCCAGCAGCCAAGATCGGGGTAGGGCTGGCTACACCTTC. Its translation: CASSQDRGRAGYTF.

Here the CDR3 DNA reads TGTGCCAGCAGTCCTCTTAGGGACAGGAAAGAGACCCAGTACTTC. This codes for CASSPLRDRKETQYF. The gene calls are TRBV6-6 and TRBJ2-5; TRBD1 aligns across 8 bases. There are 15 residues in the CDR3. Unmatched junction bases numbered 8, after V lost 5 bases and J lost 3 bases. CDR1 is MNHNY and CDR2 is SVGAGI in the germline V gene (reference sequence).